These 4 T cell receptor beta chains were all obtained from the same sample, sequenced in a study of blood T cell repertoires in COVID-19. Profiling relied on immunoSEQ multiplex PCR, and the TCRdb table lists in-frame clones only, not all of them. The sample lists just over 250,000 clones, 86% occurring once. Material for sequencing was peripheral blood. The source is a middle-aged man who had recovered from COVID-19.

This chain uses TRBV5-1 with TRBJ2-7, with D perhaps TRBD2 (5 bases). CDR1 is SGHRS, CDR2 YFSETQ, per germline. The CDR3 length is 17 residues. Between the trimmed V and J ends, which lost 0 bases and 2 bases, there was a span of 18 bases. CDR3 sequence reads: CASSLDWSRSSAYEQYF. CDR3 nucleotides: TGCGCCAGCAGCTTGGATTGGTCAAGGAGTAGCGCCTACGAGCAGTACTTC.

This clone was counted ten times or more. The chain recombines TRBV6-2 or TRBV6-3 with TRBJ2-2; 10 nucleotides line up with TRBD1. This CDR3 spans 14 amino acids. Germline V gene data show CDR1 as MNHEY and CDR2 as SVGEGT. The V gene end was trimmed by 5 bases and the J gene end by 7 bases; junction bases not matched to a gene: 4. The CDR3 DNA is TGTGCCAGCAGTCCGACAGGGGGCTACGGGGAGCTGTTTTTT. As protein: CASSPTGGYGELFF.

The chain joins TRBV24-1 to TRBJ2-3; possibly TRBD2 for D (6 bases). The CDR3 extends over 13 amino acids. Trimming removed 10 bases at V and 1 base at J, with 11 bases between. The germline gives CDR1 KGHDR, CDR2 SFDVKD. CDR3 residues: CATAGSGTDTQYF. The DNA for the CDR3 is TGTGCCACAGCCGGGAGTGGCACAGATACGCAGTATTTT.

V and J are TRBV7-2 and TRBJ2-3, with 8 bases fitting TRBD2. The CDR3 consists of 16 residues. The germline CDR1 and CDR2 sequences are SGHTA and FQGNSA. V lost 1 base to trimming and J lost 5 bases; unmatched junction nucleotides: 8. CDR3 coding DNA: TGTGCCAGCAGCTTAGGTCGGGGGGGCCGGAGAGATACGCAGTATTTT. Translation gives CASSLGRGGRRDTQYF.